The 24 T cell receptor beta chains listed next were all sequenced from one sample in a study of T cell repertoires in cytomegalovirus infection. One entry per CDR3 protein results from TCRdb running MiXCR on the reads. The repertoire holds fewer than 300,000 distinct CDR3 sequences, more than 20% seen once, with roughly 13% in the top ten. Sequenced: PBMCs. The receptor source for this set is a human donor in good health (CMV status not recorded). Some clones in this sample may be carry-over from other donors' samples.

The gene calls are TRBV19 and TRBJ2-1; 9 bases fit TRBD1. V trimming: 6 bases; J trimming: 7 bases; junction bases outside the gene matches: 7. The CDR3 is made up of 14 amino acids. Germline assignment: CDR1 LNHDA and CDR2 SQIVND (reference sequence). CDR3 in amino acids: CASRPGQGVNEQFF. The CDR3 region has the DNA TGTGCCAGTAGACCGGGACAGGGTGTGAATGAGCAGTTCTTC.

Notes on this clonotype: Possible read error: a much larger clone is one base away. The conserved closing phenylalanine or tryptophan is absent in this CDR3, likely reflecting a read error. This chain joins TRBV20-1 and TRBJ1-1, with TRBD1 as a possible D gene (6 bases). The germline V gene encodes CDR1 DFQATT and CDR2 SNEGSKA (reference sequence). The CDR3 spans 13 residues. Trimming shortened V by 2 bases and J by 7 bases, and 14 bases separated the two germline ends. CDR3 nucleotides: TGCAGTGCTAGATACCAGGGGAAGGGTGAAGCTTTCTCT. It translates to CSARYQGKGEAFS.

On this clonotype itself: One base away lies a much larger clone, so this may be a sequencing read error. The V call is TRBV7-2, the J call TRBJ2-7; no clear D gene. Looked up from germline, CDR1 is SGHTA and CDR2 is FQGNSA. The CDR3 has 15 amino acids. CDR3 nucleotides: TGTGCCAGCAGCTCCAGTACCTTCGGGCCCCACGAGCGGTACTTC. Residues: CASSSSTFGPHERYF.

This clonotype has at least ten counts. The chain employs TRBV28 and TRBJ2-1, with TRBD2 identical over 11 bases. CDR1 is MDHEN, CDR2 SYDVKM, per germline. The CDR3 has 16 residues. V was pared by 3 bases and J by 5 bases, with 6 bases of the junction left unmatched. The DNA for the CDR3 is TGTGCCAGCAGTTTTTTGGTAGCGGGAGGGAACAATGAGCAGTTCTTC. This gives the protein CASSFLVAGGNNEQFF. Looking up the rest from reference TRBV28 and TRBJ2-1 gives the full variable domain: DVKVTQSSRYLVKRTGEKVFLECVQDMDHENMFWYRQDPGLGLRLIYFSYDVKMKEKGDIPEGYSVSREKKERFSLILESASTNQTSMYLCASSFLVAGGNNEQFFGPGTRLTVL.

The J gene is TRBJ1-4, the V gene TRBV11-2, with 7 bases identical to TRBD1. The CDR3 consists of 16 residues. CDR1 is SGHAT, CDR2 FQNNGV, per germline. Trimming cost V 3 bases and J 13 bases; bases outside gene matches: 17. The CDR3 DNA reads TGTGCCAGCAGCTTCATCGGGATAGGGGGCCGGGACAGACTGTTTTTT. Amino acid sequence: CASSFIGIGGRDRLFF.

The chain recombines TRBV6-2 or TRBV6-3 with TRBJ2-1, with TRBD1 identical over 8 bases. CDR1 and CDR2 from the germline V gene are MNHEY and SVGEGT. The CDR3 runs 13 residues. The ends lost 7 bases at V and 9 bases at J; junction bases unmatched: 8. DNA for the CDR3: TGTGCCAGCACCGACCGGACAGGGACTGAGCAGTTCTTC. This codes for CASTDRTGTEQFF.

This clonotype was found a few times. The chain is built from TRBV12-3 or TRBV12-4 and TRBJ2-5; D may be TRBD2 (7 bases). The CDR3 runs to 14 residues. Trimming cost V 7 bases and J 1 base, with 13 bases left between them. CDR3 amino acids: CASTGGSFQETQYF. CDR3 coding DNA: TGTGCCAGCACGGGGGGCAGTTTCCAAGAGACCCAGTACTTC.

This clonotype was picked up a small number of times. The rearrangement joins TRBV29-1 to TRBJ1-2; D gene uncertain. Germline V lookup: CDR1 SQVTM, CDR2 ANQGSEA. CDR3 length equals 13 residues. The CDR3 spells CGLSRVKNYGYTF. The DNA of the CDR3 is TGCGGCCTTTCGAGGGTGAAAAACTATGGCTACACCTTC. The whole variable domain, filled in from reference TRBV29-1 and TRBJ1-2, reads SAVISQKPSRDICQRGTSLTIQCQVDSQVTMMFWYRQQPGQSLTLIATANQGSEATYESGFVIDKFPISRPNLTFSTLTVSNMSPEDSSIYLCGLSRVKNYGYTFGSGTRLTVV.

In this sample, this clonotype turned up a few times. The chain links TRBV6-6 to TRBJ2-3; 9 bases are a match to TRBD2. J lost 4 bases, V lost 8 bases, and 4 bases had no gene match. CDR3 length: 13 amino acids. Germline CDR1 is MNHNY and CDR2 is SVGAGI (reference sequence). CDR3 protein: CASGVAGADTQYF. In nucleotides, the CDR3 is TGTGCCAGCGGGGTAGCGGGGGCAGATACGCAGTATTTT.

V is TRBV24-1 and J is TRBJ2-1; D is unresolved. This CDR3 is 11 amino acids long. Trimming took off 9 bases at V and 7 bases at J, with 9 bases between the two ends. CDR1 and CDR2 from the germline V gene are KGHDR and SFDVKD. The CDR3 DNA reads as TGTGCCACCGCAGCAGGTAATGAGCAGTTCTTC. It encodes CATAAGNEQFF.

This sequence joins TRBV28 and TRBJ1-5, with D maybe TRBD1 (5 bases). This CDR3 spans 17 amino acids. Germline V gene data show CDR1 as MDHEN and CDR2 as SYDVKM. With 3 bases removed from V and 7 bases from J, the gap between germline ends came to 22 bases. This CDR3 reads CASSFMGRGRSIQPQHF. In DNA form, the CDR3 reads TGTGCCAGCAGTTTCATGGGTAGGGGTCGGTCAATACAGCCCCAGCATTTT.

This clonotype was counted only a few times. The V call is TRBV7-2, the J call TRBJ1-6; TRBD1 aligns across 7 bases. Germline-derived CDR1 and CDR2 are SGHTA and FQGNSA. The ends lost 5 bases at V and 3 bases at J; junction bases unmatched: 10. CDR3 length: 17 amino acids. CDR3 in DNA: TGTGCCAGCAGCCCAAAACTTGGGACAGACTATAATTCACCCCTCCACTTT. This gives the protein CASSPKLGTDYNSPLHF. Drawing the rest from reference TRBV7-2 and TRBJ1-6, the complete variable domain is GAGVSQSPSNKVTEKGKDVELRCDPISGHTALYWYRQSLGQGLEFLIYFQGNSAPDKSGLPSDRFSAERTGGSVSTLTIQRTQQEDSAVYLCASSPKLGTDYNSPLHFGNGTRLTVT.

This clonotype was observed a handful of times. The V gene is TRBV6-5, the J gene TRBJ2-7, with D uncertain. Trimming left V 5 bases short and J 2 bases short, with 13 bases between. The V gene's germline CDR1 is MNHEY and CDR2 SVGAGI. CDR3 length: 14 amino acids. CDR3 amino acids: CASSEVTAAYEQYF. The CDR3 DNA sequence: TGTGCCAGCAGTGAAGTGACCGCGGCCTACGAGCAGTACTTC.

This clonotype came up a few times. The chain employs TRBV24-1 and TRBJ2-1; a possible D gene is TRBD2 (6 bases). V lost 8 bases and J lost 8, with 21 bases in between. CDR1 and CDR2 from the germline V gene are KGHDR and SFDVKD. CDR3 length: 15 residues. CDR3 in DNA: TGTGCCACCATAAGCGCCGGGACTCCTCGAGATGAGCAGTTCTTC. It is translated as CATISAGTPRDEQFF.

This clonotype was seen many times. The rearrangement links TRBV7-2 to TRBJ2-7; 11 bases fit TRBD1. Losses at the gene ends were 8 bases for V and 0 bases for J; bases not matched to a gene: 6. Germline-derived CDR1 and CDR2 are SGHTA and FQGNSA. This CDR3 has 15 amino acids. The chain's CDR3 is CASWQGTGGSYEQYF. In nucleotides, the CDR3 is TGTGCCAGCTGGCAGGGGACAGGGGGCTCCTACGAGCAGTACTTC.

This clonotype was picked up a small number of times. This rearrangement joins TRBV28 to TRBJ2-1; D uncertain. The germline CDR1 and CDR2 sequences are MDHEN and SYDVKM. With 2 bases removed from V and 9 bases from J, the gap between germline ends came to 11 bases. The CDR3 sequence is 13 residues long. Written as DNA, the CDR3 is TGTGCCAGCAGTTTAACCGAGGCGGCTGAGCAGTTCTTC. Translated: CASSLTEAAEQFF.

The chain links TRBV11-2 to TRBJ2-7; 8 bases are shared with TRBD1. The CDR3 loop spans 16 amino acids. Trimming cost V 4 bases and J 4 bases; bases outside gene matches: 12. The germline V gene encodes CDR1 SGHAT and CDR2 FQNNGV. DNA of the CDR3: TGTGCCAGCAGCTGGTCGGGGACAGGCGGTTTGTACGAGCAGTACTTC. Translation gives CASSWSGTGGLYEQYF.

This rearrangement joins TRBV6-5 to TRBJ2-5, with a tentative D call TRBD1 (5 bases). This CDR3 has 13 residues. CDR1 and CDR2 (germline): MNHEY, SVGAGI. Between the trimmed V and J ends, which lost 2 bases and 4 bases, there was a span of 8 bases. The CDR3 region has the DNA TGTGCCAGCAGTTACGACAGACCAGAGACCCAGTACTTC. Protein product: CASSYDRPETQYF.

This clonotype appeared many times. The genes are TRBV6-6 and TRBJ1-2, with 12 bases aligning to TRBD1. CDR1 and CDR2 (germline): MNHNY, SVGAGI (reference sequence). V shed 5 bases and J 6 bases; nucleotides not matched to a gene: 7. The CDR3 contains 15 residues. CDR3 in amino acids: CASSAPGQGANGYTF. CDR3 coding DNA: TGTGCCAGCAGTGCCCCGGGACAGGGGGCGAATGGCTACACCTTC.

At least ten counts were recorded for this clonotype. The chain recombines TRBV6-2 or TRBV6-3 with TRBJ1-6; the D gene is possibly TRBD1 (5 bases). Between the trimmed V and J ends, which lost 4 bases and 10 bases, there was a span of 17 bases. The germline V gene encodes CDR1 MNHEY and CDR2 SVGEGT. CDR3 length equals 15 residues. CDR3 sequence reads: CASSSSGTANSPLHF. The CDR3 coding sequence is TGTGCCAGCAGTTCGTCCGGGACGGCAAACTCACCCCTCCACTTT.

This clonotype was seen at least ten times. In DNA, the CDR3 is TGTGCCTGGAGTTTCTTGGTGGGGAACACTGAAGCTTTCTTT. It yields the protein CAWSFLVGNTEAFF. The chain carries TRBV30 and TRBJ1-1; no clear D. CDR1 is GTSNPN and CDR2 is SVGIG in the germline V gene (reference sequence). V was clipped by 2 bases and J by 1 base, with 11 bases between them. This CDR3 spans 14 amino acids. The whole variable domain, remainder taken from reference TRBV30 and TRBJ1-1, is SQTIHQWPATLVQPVGSPLSLECTVEGTSNPNLYWYRQAAGRGLQLLFYSVGIGQISSEVPQNLSASRPQDRQFILSSKKLLLSDSGFYLCAWSFLVGNTEAFFGQGTRLTVV.

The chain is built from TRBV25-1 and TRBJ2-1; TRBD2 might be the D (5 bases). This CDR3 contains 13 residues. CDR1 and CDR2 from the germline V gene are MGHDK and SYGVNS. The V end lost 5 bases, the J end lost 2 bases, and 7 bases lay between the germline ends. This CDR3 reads CASSRTPYNEQFF. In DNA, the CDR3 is TGTGCCAGCAGTCGGACTCCCTACAATGAGCAGTTCTTC.

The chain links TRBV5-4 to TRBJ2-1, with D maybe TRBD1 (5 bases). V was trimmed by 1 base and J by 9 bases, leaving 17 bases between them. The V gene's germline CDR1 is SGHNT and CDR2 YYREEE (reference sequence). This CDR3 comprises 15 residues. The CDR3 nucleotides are TGTGCCAGCAGCTTGTTAACAGGCCTCCTAAGTGAGCAGTTCTTC. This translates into CASSLLTGLLSEQFF.

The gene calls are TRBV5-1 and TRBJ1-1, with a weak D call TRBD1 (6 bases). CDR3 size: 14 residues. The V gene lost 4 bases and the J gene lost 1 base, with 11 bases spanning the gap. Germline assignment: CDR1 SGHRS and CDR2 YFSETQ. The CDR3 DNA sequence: TGCGCCAGCAGCGGGATGACAGGGAACACTGAAGCTTTCTTT. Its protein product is CASSGMTGNTEAFF.